This T cell receptor beta chain is drawn from a study of CD8 T cells in ankylosing spondylitis. This clonotype has a count of ten or more. This CDR3 contains 13 residues. V shed 3 bases and J shed 6 bases, with 9 bases lying between them. MiXCR was run by TCRdb on the 5' RACE reads, yielding one entry per CDR3 protein. The repertoire consists of 300,000 to 400,000 distinct CDR3 sequences, with roughly 20% occurring once and the leading ten covering over 10%. The source of this sequence is a male donor with ankylosing spondylitis or in good health (not recorded which). The gene calls are TRBV12-3 or TRBV12-4 and TRBJ2-1, with D unclear. Sequences were obtained from blood, either unsorted or a sorted T cell fraction (not recorded which). In DNA, the CDR3 is TGTGCCAGCAGTTTCGCACAGCTCAATGAGCAGTTCTTC. It encodes CASSFAQLNEQFF.